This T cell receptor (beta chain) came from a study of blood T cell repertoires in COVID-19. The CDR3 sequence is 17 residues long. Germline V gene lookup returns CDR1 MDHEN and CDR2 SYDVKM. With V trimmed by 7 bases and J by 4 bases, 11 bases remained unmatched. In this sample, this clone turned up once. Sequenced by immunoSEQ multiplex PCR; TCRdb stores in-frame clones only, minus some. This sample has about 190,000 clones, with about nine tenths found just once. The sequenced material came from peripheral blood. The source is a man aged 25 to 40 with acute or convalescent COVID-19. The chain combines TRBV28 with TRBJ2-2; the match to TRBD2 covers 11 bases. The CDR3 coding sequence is TGTGCCAGCACCTCTCGGGCTAGCGGGAGGATCACCGGGGAGCTGTTTTTT. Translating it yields CASTSRASGRITGELFF. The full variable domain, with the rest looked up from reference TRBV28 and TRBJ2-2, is DVKVTQSSRYLVKRTGEKVFLECVQDMDHENMFWYRQDPGLGLRLIYFSYDVKMKEKGDIPEGYSVSREKKERFSLILESASTNQTSMYLCASTSRASGRITGELFFGEGSRLTVL.